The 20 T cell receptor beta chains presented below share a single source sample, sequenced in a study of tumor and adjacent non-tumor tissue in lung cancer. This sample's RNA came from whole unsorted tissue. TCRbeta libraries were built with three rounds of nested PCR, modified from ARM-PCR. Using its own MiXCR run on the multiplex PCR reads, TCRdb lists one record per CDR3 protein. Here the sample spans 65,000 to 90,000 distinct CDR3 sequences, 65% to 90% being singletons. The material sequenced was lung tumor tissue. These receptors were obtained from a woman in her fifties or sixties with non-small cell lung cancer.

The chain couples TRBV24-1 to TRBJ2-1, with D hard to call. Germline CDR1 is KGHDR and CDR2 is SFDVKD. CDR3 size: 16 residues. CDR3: CVTSKARSRSYNEQFF. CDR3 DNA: TGTGTCACGAGTAAGGCCAGGAGCAGATCCTACAATGAGCAGTTCTTC.

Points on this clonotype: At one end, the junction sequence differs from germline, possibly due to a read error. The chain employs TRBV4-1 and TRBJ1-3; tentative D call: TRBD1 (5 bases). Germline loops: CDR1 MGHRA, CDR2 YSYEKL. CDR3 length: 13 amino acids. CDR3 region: CASSPGIGNTIYF. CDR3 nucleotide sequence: TGCGCCAGTAGCCCAGGGATCGGAAACACCATATATTTT.

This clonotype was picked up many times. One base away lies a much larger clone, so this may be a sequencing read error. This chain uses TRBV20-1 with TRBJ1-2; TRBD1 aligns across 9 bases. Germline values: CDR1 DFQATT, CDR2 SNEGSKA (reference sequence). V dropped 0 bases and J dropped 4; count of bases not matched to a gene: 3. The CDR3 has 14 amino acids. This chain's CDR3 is CSARETGGGYGYTF. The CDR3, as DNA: TGCAGTGCTAGAGAGACAGGGGGAGGCTATGGCTACACCTTC.

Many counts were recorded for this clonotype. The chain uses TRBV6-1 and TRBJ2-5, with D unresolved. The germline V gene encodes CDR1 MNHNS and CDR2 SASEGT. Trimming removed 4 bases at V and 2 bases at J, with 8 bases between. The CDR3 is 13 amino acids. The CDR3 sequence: CASSGEVQETQYF. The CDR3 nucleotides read TGTGCCAGCAGTGGAGAGGTACAAGAGACCCAGTACTTC.

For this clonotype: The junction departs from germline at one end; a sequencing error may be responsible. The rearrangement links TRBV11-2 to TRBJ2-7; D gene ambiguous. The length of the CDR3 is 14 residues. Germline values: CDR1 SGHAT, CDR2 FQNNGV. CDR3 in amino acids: CANSLVVGPCEQYF. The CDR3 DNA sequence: TGTGCCAACAGCCTGGTGGTCGGCCCCTGCGAGCAGTACTTC.

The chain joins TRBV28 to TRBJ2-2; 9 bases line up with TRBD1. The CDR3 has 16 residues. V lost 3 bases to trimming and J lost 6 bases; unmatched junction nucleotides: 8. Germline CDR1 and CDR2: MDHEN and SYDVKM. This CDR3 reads CASSFWGQGNSGELFF. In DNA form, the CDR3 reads TGTGCCAGCAGTTTTTGGGGACAGGGTAACTCCGGGGAGCTGTTTTTT.

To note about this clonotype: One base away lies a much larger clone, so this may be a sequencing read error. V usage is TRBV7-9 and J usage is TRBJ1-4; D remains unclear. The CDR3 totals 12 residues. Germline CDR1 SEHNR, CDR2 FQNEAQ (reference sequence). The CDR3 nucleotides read TGTACCAGCAGCTTAAACATTGAAAAACTGTTTTTT. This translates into CTSSLNIEKLFF.

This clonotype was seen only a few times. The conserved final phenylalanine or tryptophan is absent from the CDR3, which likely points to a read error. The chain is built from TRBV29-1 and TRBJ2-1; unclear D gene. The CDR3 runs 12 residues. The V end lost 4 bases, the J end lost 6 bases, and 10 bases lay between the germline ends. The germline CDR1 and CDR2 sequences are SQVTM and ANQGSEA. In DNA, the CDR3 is TGCAGCGTTGGGGGTGGAAGCAATGAGCAGTTCATC. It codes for CSVGGGSNEQFI.

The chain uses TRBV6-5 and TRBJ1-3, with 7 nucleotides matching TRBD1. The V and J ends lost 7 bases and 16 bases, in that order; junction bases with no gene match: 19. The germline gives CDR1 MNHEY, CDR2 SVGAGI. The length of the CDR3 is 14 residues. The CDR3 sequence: CASTRQGGGNSIYF. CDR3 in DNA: TGTGCCAGCACTAGACAGGGCGGTGGAAACAGCATTTATTTT.

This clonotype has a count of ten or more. The CDR3 loop reads CASSRLLAGGDEQYF. CDR3 coding DNA: TGTGCCAGCAGCCGCCTACTAGCGGGAGGGGACGAGCAGTACTTC. The gene calls are TRBV6-2 or TRBV6-3 and TRBJ2-7; TRBD2 agrees at 13 bases. With 6 bases clipped from V and 5 bases from J, the junction kept 7 bases outside the gene matches. The length of the CDR3 is 15 residues. Germline V gene data show CDR1 as MNHEY and CDR2 as SVGEGT.

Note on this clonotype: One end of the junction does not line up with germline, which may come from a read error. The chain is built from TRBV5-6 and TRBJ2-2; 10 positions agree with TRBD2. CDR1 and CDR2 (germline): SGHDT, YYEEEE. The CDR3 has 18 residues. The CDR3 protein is CASSSRLAGLRITGELFF. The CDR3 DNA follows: TGTGCCAGCAGCTCCCGACTAGCGGGCTTAAGGATCACAGGGGAACTGTTTTTT.

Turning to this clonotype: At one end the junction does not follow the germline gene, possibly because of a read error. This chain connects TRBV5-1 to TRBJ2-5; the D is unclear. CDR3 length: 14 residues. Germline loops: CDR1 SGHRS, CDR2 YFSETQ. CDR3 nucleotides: TGCGCCAGCAGTTTGGATAGGTTCCAAGAGACCGAGTACTTC. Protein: CASSLDRFQETEYF.

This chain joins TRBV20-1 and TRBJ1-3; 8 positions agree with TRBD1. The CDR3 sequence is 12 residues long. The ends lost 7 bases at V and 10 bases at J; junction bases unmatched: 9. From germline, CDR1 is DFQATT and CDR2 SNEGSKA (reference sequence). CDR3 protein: CSVWTGQKTIYF. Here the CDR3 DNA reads TGCAGTGTTTGGACAGGGCAAAAGACCATATATTTT.

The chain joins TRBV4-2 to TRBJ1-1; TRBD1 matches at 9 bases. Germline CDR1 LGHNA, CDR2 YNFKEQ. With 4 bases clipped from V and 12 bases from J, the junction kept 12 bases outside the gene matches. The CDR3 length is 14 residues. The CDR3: CASSLSMGQGVPFF. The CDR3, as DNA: TGTGCCAGCAGCCTCAGCATGGGACAGGGAGTGCCTTTCTTT.

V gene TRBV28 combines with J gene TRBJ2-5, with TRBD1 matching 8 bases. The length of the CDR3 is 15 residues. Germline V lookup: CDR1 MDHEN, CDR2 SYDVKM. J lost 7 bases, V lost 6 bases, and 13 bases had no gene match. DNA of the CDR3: TGTGCCAGCAGGCAAACAGGGGGTGCGGAGAGGACCCAGTACTTC. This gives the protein CASRQTGGAERTQYF.

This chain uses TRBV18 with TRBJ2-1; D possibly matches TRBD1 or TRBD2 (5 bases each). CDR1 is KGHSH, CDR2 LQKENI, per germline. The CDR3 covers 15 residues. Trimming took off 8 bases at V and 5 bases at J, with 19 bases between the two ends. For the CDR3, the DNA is TGTGCCAGCCTTCGGCGGGCGCAAGGGGACAATGAGCAGTTCTTC. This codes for CASLRRAQGDNEQFF.

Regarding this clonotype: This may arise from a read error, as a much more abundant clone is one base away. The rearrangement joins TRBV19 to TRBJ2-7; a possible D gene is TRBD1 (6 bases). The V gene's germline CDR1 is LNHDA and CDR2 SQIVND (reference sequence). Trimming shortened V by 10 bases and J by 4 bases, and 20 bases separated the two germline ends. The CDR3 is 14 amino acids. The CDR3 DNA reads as TGTGCCACCTCGCCGTGGGGCGGACAGTACGAGCAGTACTTC. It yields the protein CATSPWGGQYEQYF.

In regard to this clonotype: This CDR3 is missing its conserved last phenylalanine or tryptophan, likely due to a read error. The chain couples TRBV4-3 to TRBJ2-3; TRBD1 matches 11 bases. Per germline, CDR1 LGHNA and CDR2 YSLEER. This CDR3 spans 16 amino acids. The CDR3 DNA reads TGCGCCAGCAGCCAAGAATGGACAGGGGGCACAGATATGCAGTATCTT. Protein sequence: CASSQEWTGGTDMQYL.

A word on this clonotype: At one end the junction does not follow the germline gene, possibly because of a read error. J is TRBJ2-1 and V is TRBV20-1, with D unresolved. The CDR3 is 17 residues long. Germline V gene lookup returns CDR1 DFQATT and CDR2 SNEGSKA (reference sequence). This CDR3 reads CSASAPTAYSSYNEQFF. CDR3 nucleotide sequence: TGCAGTGCTAGTGCCCCCACAGCGTATAGCTCCTACAATGAACAGTTCTTC.

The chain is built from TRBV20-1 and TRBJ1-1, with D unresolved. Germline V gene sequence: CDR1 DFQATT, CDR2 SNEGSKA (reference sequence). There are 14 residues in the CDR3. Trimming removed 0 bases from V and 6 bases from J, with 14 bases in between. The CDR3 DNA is TGCAGTGCTAGAGACCCGGCCGTGAAGGCTGAAGCTTTCTTT. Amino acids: CSARDPAVKAEAFF.